The rows below give T cell receptor beta chains drawn from one sample of a study of blood T cell repertoires in COVID-19. The repertoire was sequenced with immunoSEQ multiplex PCR; TCRdb's copy has only in-frame clones and lacks some. The sample holds 45,000 to 50,000 clones, more than 75% seen once. Input material: peripheral blood. These receptors all stem from a man in his fifties or sixties with active COVID-19. Both conserved end residues are part of each CDR3.

TRBJ2-7,TRBV7-6,CASSLSSSGGGEQYF
TRBJ2-4,TRBV12-3/TRBV12-4,CASSGRLRNIQYF
TRBJ2-2,TRBV7-3,CASSLAGGLDTGELFF
TRBJ1-4,TRBV3-1/TRBV3-2,CASSLAGNEKLFF
TRBJ1-5,TRBV7-9,CASSLALRQGGDQPQHF
TRBJ1-1,TRBV5-4,CASSAVGGTAFF
TRBJ2-1,TRBV3-1/TRBV3-2,CASSQDLAGDGNEQFF
TRBJ2-5,TRBV7-2,CASSLTSIGETQYF
TRBJ2-3,TRBV7-2,CASSFKNGADTQYF
TRBJ1-2,TRBV7-2,CASSPRTAYGYTF
TRBJ1-4,TRBV11-2,CASSADGGLAEKLFF
TRBJ1-4,TRBV28,CASSSGGAPSLEKLFF
TRBJ1-5,TRBV19,CASSPDRRGNQPQHF
TRBJ2-7,TRBV18,CASSSGRVREVLYEQYF
TRBJ1-5,TRBV19,CASSIRGTNQPQHF
TRBJ1-5,TRBV18,CASSPLPPDPTDSNQPQHF
TRBJ2-2,TRBV11-3,CASSLEPSTSGGTGELFF
TRBJ1-6,TRBV27,CASASGGNNSPLHF
TRBJ2-5,TRBV12-3/TRBV12-4,CASSIAAEETQYF
TRBJ2-4,TRBV14,CASSPSGGSKNIQYF
TRBJ2-2,TRBV19,CASDLTGGMGGELFF
TRBJ2-2,TRBV24-1,CATSIATGTGELFF
TRBJ1-6,TRBV6-5,CASNPSPHNNSPLHF
TRBJ2-7,TRBV28,CASSSLGTGKDEQYF
TRBJ1-5,TRBV7-9,CASSRYERHGSNQPQHF
TRBJ2-1,TRBV7-2,CASSHPGLGQNEQFF
TRBJ1-1,TRBV7-2,CASSPTRGAFF
TRBJ2-7,TRBV11-2,CASKRQGESYEQYF
TRBJ1-1,TRBV28,CASSSAGTGDTEAFF
TRBJ2-1,TRBV18,CASSEDGSSYNEQFF
TRBJ1-5,TRBV5-6,CASSLTGGPQPQHF